This T cell receptor (beta chain) was captured in a study of tumor-infiltrating lymphocytes in primary liver carcinoma. Study overall: Among the tumors, stages were T1-T3 N0M0 and sizes about 4 to 11 cm.

The CDR3 loop spans 15 amino acids. CDR1 and CDR2 (germline): MNHNS, SASEGT. The V gene end was trimmed by 6 bases and the J gene end by 2 bases; junction bases not matched to a gene: 7. This clonotype has at least ten counts. The investigators made TCR beta cDNA from approximately 0.5 ug total RNA, using a constant-region primer. It was through three nested multiplex PCR rounds of slightly modified ARM-PCR that TCR beta libraries arose. Both of the initial two PCR rounds ran for about 9 cycles and employed TRBV1-TRBV30 forward primers alongside a C-beta reverse primer. From the multiplex PCR reads, TCRdb called clonotypes with MiXCR, one entry per CDR3 protein. The table has approximately 99,000 distinct CDR3 sequences, 55% to 75% seen once; the top ten hold about 9.2%. Co-extracted RNA and DNA came from roughly 20-30 mg of unsorted bulk tissue. Tumor regions sampled: superior, inferior, left, right poles, and centre.

This rearrangement joins TRBV6-1 to TRBJ2-3, with 8 bases fitting TRBD2. Specimen: liver tumor tissue from sampling region 5. The subset was: tumor region T5, tumor centre. The source is a woman aged 55-75 years with primary liver carcinoma and hepatitis B virus infection. The CDR3 DNA is TGTGCCAGCAGCACCGGGACTAGTATCACAGATACGCAGTATTTT. It is translated as CASSTGTSITDTQYF.